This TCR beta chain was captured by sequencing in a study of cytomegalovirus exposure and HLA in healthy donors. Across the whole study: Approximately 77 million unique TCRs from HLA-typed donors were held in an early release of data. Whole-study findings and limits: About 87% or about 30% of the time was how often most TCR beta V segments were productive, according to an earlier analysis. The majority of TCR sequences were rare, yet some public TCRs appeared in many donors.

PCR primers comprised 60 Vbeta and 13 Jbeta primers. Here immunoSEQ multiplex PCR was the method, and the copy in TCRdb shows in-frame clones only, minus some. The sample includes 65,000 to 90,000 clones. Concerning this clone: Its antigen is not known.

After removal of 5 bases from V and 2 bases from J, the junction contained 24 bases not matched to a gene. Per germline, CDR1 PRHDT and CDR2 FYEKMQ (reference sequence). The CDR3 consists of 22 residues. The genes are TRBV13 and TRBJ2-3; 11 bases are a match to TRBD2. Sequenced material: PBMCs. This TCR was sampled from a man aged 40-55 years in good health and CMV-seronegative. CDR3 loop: CASSIRDGLTSGERFNTDTQYF. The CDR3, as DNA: TGTGCCAGCAGCATTAGGGACGGACTGACTAGCGGGGAACGATTTAACACAGATACGCAGTATTTT. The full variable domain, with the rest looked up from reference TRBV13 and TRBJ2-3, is AAGVIQSPRHLIKEKRETATLKCYPIPRHDTVYWYQQGPGQDPQFLISFYEKMQSDKGSIPDRFSAQQFSDYHSELNMSSLELGDSALYFCASSIRDGLTSGERFNTDTQYFGPGTRLTVL.